This T cell receptor (beta chain) was identified during a study of control samples from healthy donors and cancer patients. The repertoire was sequenced with immunoSEQ multiplex PCR; TCRdb's copy has only in-frame clones and lacks some. The table records about 46,000 clones, around nine tenths of them present only once. This clone has a single count. This clonotype was obtained from a man aged 50 to 60 with head and neck cancer. Specimen: PBMCs.

This CDR3 is CASSLGTHNYEQYF. The CDR3 DNA reads TGTGCCAGCAGCTTAGGGACACATAACTACGAGCAGTACTTC. The chain carries TRBV7-2 and TRBJ2-7; tentatively, D is TRBD1 (5 bases). Germline CDR1 reads SGHTA; CDR2 reads FQGNSA. V lost 1 base to trimming and J lost 3 bases, with 10 bases between them. The CDR3 totals 14 residues. Full variable domain (rest looked up from reference TRBV7-2 and TRBJ2-7): GAGVSQSPSNKVTEKGKDVELRCDPISGHTALYWYRQSLGQGLEFLIYFQGNSAPDKSGLPSDRFSAERTGGSVSTLTIQRTQQEDSAVYLCASSLGTHNYEQYFGPGTRLTVT.